The 22 T cell receptor beta chains below come from one sample, sequenced in a study of cytomegalovirus exposure and HLA in healthy donors. Sequencing used immunoSEQ multiplex PCR; TCRdb keeps in-frame clones, though not all of them. The table records around 300,000 clones, roughly 85% of them present only once. Sequencing was performed on PBMCs. The source of these receptors is a woman aged 18 to 35 in good health and CMV-seronegative.

On this clone itself: The same CDR3 arises from other DNA sequences in this sample as well. The chain couples TRBV6-5 to TRBJ2-7; TRBD2 is a possible D gene (6 bases). The germline CDR1 and CDR2 sequences are MNHEY and SVGAGI. The ends were cut back, 0 bases at V and 3 bases at J, with 12 bases in the middle. CDR3 size: 15 residues. DNA of the CDR3: TGTGCCAGCAGTTACTCAGGCCAGGAGGGCTACGAGCAGTACTTC. This encodes CASSYSGQEGYEQYF.

J is TRBJ2-3 and V is TRBV7-8; TRBD2 agrees at 8 bases. The CDR3 is 17 amino acids. V shed 1 base, J shed 1 base, and the junction held 7 bases outside the gene matches. The germline CDR1 and CDR2 sequences are SGHVS and FQNEAQ. The CDR3 loop is CASSLGRGLGGTDTQYF. CDR3 coding DNA: TGTGCCAGCAGCTTAGGAAGGGGACTAGGGGGCACAGATACGCAGTATTTT.

This chain links TRBV29-1 with TRBJ1-2, with D uncertain. The CDR3 consists of 12 residues. The V gene's germline CDR1 is SQVTM and CDR2 ANQGSEA. Trimming pared 7 bases from V and 8 bases from J, leaving 17 bases between. The DNA for the CDR3 is TGCAGCGCGGCGGCGGGGTATATCGGCTACACCTTC. As protein: CSAAAGYIGYTF.

This sequence joins TRBV27 and TRBJ1-1; 9 positions agree with TRBD1. Trimming cost V 7 bases and J 3 bases; bases outside gene matches: 15. CDR3 length: 17 residues. Germline CDR1 reads MNHEY; CDR2 reads SMNVEV (reference sequence). CDR3 loop: CASTQSPRDRGYTEAFF. The CDR3 DNA is TGTGCCAGCACCCAATCACCCCGTGACAGGGGGTACACTGAAGCTTTCTTT.

The chain uses TRBV5-1 and TRBJ2-7; D possibly corresponds to TRBD1 (5 bases). The length of the CDR3 is 14 residues. Per the germline V gene, CDR1 is SGHRS and CDR2 is YFSETQ. V lost 0 bases and J lost 5, with 12 bases in between. CDR3: CASSLGRVSDEQYF. The DNA of the CDR3 is TGCGCCAGCAGCTTGGGCAGGGTCTCAGACGAGCAGTACTTC.

This clone was counted once. V usage is TRBV7-2 and J usage is TRBJ1-2; D call uncertain. Germline V lookup: CDR1 SGHTA, CDR2 FQGNSA. V lost 3 bases and J 8 bases, leaving 22 bases between the germline ends. The CDR3 is made up of 16 amino acids. The CDR3 nucleotides are TGTGCCAGCAGCTTCTCTTTCACAGCGGTTGAGGGCGGCTACACCTTC. Translated, it gives CASSFSFTAVEGGYTF.

The V gene is TRBV6-5, the J gene TRBJ2-4; 8 bases fit TRBD1. V was clipped by 9 bases and J by 5 bases; unmatched bases: 9. CDR3 length: 14 residues. Germline V CDR1 and CDR2: MNHEY, SVGAGI. CDR3 coding DNA: TGTGCCAGTAGGACAGGGTTTGCGGAAAACATTCAGTACTTC. It translates to CASRTGFAENIQYF.

The CDR3 here is CASSLSDINQPQHF. CDR3 coding DNA: TGTGCCAGCAGCCTCTCAGACATCAATCAGCCCCAGCATTTT. The rearrangement links TRBV7-8 to TRBJ1-5; no definite D call. The CDR3 consists of 14 residues. Trimming took off 5 bases at V and 3 bases at J, with 11 bases between the two ends. Germline V lookup: CDR1 SGHVS, CDR2 FQNEAQ. The full variable domain, in which reference TRBV7-8 and TRBJ1-5 provide the parts outside the CDR3, is GAGVSQSPRYKVAKRGQDVALRCDPISGHVSLFWYQQALGQGPEFLTYFQNEAQLDKSGLPSDRFFAERPEGSVSTLKIQRTQQEDSAVYLCASSLSDINQPQHFGDGTRLSIL.

CDR3: CASSYDREQYF. For the CDR3, the DNA is TGTGCCAGCAGTTACGACAGGGAGCAGTACTTC. The V and J genes are TRBV5-6 and TRBJ2-7, with D perhaps TRBD1 (6 bases). This CDR3 contains 11 residues. Trimming removed 5 bases from V and 7 bases from J, with 10 bases in between. Germline lookup yields CDR1 SGHDT and CDR2 YYEEEE.

The rearrangement joins TRBV9 to TRBJ1-2, with unresolved D. Germline values: CDR1 SGDLS, CDR2 YYNGEE. The CDR3 is 14 residues long. Trimming stripped 3 bases from V and 0 bases from J, with 9 bases between. The CDR3 region is CASSAPRANYGYTF. The CDR3 DNA is TGTGCCAGCAGCGCTCCACGAGCTAACTATGGCTACACCTTC.

This chain links TRBV5-6 with TRBJ2-5, with a weak D call TRBD1 (5 bases). Germline values: CDR1 SGHDT, CDR2 YYEEEE. V was cut by 0 bases and J by 1 base, with 7 bases left in between. The CDR3 is 14 amino acids. This CDR3 reads CASSLDRIQETQYF. CDR3 in DNA: TGTGCCAGCAGCTTGGACAGGATCCAAGAGACCCAGTACTTC.

This clone was observed once. The V gene is TRBV6-5, the J gene TRBJ2-7; 10 bases agree with TRBD2. V gave up 6 bases and J gave up 1 base; unmatched junction bases: 3. Germline CDR1 is MNHEY and CDR2 is SVGAGI. CDR3 length equals 14 residues. The CDR3 DNA sequence: TGTGCCAGCAGGATGGGACTAGCGTCCTACGAGCAGTACTTC. Protein: CASRMGLASYEQYF.

The rearrangement links TRBV5-1 to TRBJ2-2, with 15 bases fitting TRBD2. V was pared by 4 bases and J by 7 bases, with 8 bases of the junction left unmatched. CDR1 and CDR2 (germline): SGHRS, YFSETQ. The CDR3 contains 17 residues. The DNA of the CDR3 is TGCGCCAGCAGCGCCGGACTAGCGGGAGGGCTGGTCGGGGAGCTGTTTTTT. Protein: CASSAGLAGGLVGELFF.

The chain recombines TRBV6-6 with TRBJ2-7, with 8 bases fitting TRBD1. The V and J ends lost 2 bases and 5 bases, in that order; junction bases with no gene match: 11. Per germline, CDR1 MNHNY and CDR2 SVGAGI (reference sequence). CDR3 size: 16 residues. In DNA form, the CDR3 reads TGTGCCAGCAGTTACCCTGGACAGGGTATGGGTAACGAGCAGTACTTC. Residues: CASSYPGQGMGNEQYF.

The rearrangement links TRBV10-1 to TRBJ2-6, with a weak D call TRBD2 (6 bases). Trimming shortened V by 3 bases and J by 1 base, and 7 bases separated the two germline ends. This CDR3 is built from 15 residues. Per germline, CDR1 WNHNN and CDR2 SYGVQD (reference sequence). The CDR3 region is CASSEGTSGANVLTF. In DNA, the CDR3 is TGCGCCAGCAGTGAAGGGACTTCTGGGGCCAACGTCCTGACTTTC.

The J gene is TRBJ2-7, the V gene TRBV2; D gene ambiguous. This CDR3 has 15 amino acids. V was trimmed by 2 bases and J by 2 bases, leaving 13 bases between them. Germline V gene sequence: CDR1 SNHLY, CDR2 FYNNEI. In nucleotides, the CDR3 is TGTGCCAGCAGTGAAACCCCATCCGAGACCTACGAGCAGTACTTC. It yields the protein CASSETPSETYEQYF.

The rearrangement joins TRBV27 to TRBJ2-7, with 9 bases fitting TRBD2. Looked up from germline, CDR1 is MNHEY and CDR2 is SMNVEV (reference sequence). The CDR3 sequence is 15 residues long. Trimming removed 1 base from V and 1 base from J; junction bases left unmatched: 2. CDR3 protein: CASSLLAGVSYEQYF. The CDR3 DNA reads TGTGCCAGCAGTTTATTAGCGGGGGTTTCCTACGAGCAGTACTTC.

The rearrangement uses TRBV6-5 and TRBJ1-2; the D gene is possibly TRBD1 (6 bases). The germline gives CDR1 MNHEY, CDR2 SVGAGI. The CDR3 totals 15 residues. V was clipped by 7 bases and J by 5 bases, with 20 bases between them. As DNA, the CDR3 is TGTGCCAGCAATACACAGGGAGAAGCCGATTATGGCTACACCTTC. As protein: CASNTQGEADYGYTF.

This clone was seen only a few times. The V call is TRBV29-1, the J call TRBJ1-2, with 9 positions matching TRBD1. Germline lookup yields CDR1 SQVTM and CDR2 ANQGSEA. V dropped 7 bases and J dropped 6; count of bases not matched to a gene: 6. This CDR3 is 12 amino acids long. DNA of the CDR3: TGCAGCGCCGACGGGGACAGGGATGGCTACACCTTC. This codes for CSADGDRDGYTF.

This sequence joins TRBV13 and TRBJ2-7; no clear D gene. The CDR3 length is 14 residues. Trimming shortened V by 4 bases and J by 2 bases, and 12 bases separated the two germline ends. The germline CDR1 and CDR2 sequences are PRHDT and FYEKMQ (reference sequence). CDR3 region: CASSSVTRAYEQYF. The CDR3 DNA is TGTGCCAGCAGCTCCGTGACTCGAGCCTACGAGCAGTACTTC.

The chain links TRBV29-1 to TRBJ2-1, with D unresolved. Trimming cost V 4 bases and J 4 bases, with 14 bases left between them. This CDR3 is built from 14 residues. Germline V gene lookup returns CDR1 SQVTM and CDR2 ANQGSEA. The CDR3 DNA sequence: TGCAGCGTTGGTGGGCAGGAAGATTACAATGAGCAGTTCTTC. This gives the protein CSVGGQEDYNEQFF.

This rearrangement joins TRBV7-2 to TRBJ2-5; TRBD1 might be the D (7 bases). Looked up from germline, CDR1 is SGHTA and CDR2 is FQGNSA. V was cut by 3 bases and J by 5 bases, with 13 bases left in between. CDR3 length: 14 amino acids. The CDR3 sequence is CASSFGGGVETQYF. The CDR3, as DNA: TGTGCCAGCAGCTTCGGAGGGGGCGTTGAGACCCAGTACTTC.